In its sample, the clone carrying this T cell receptor (beta chain) was seen a few times. The data stem from a study of T-cell reconstitution after alpha-beta-depleted transplantation in children. The CDR3 covers 14 residues. Trimming took off 0 bases at V and 1 base at J, with 6 bases between the two ends. Per germline, CDR1 SGHDN and CDR2 FVKESK. It was with unique molecular identifiers that the TCRbeta library was prepared. MiXCR, run by TCRdb on the PCR reads, gives a single entry per CDR3 protein. The sample shows about 360,000 distinct CDR3 sequences, 13% of them seen only once. The TCR was taken from a human donor who donated a stem cell graft to a child with Fanconi anemia. V usage is TRBV14 and J usage is TRBJ1-1; D gene uncertain. Material: PBMCs, obtained from the stem cell graft. The CDR3 loop reads CASSQDFRNTEAFF. The CDR3 DNA sequence: TGTGCCAGCAGCCAAGATTTCAGGAACACTGAAGCTTTCTTT.